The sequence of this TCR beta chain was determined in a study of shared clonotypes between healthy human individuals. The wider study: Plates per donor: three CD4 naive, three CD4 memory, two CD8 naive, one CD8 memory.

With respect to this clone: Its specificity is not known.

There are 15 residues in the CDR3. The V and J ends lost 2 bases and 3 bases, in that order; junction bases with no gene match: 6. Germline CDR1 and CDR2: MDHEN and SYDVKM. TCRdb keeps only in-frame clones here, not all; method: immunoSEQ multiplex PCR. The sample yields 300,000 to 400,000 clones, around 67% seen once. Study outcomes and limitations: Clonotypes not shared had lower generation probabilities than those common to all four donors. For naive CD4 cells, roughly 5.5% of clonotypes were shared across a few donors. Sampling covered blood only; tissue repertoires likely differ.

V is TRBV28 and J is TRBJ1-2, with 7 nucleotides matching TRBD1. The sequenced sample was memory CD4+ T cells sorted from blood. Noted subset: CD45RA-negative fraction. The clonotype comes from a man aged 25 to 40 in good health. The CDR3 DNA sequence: TGTGCCAGCAGTTTAGCCTCAGGGGGTTACTATGGCTACACCTTC. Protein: CASSLASGGYYGYTF.